This record looks at one TCR beta chain sequence and its context. What antigen it recognizes has not been identified. Per-base quality was not reported, and no clone a single base away is much larger than it. With a median age of around 52 years (range about 21-70) and 55% female, the healthy controls consisted of 20 or so blood donors whose buffy coats were used. Flow cytometry confirmed the purity of CD4+ and CD8+ cells that had been isolated by positive magnetic bead selection on an AutoMACS. Peripheral blood mononuclear cells were obtained using density gradient separation with Ficoll-Paque PLUS. DNA from CD4-enriched, CD8-enriched or PBMC samples was extracted using Nucleospin Tissue or Tissue XS kits and then quantified on a Qubit 2.0 fluorometer. The trim is 2 bases for V and 8 bases for J, with a gap of 9 bases between the germline ends. The germline V gene (reference sequence) specifies MNHEY as CDR1 and SMNVEV as CDR2. There are 12 amino acids in the CDR3, from cysteine to phenylalanine inclusive. Here the CDR3 DNA is all that survives: 36 bases in frame from base 1.

Genomic DNA underwent TCRB CDR3 sequencing using the immunoSEQ assay. As for the authors' bioinformatics: Analyses were restricted to productive TCRB rearrangements. Clonality was expressed as a Shannon entropy-based productive clonality index, with each clone defined by a unique TCRB CDR3 sequence. Repertoire overlap for a pair of samples was computed from each clone's template counts relative to total templates per sample. A correlation with a Spearman r of 0.61 was found between V-gene usage by flow cytometry and V-gene usage by TCRB sequencing. This immuneACCESS table, as held by TCRdb, lists in-frame sequences with V and J called but not all clones. Of the missing ones, under half trace to an unresolved V gene in checked studies; the others have no known cause. D and trimming were read from the DNA, whereas the V and J calls and clone size are those reported in that table. The sample table lists 11,000 or so clones, roughly 74% of them with a count of one. About 9.9% of the sample comes from the top ten.

The data stem from a study of somatic mutations in cytotoxic T cells in rheumatoid arthritis (dated by TCRdb to about 2017). With regard to the full study: Sorted V beta1+ cells also underwent TCRB sequencing, and some V beta antibody-stained T-cell populations were flow-sorted at nearly 100% purity on a FACSAria II or Sony SH800. In newly diagnosed rheumatoid arthritis without treatment, the study examined if expanded CD8+ T-cell clones harbor somatic mutations, relying on TCRB deep sequencing to characterize clonality. The median ages of the patient and control groups were essentially identical. For 65 to 80 rheumatoid arthritis patients and 15 to 20 healthy controls, TCRB deep sequencing was carried out.

Points the paper makes about the study in general: Healthy controls showed no age-related increase in CD8+ clonality, whereas patients did (Spearman r ≈ 0.49). It was unknown which antigens the expanded CD8+ clones targeted, and their absence from virus-specific databases did not exclude viral specificity. The slight underrepresentation of TRBV07 in patients was not corrected for multiple comparisons. Several identical CD8+ TCRB sequences were found in both blood and synovial fluid, and in about an eighth of the 65 patients the largest CD8+ clone exceeded 20% of CD8+ cells. There was no significant difference in CD8+ T-cell clonality between rheumatoid arthritis patients and age-matched healthy controls.

The material sequenced was CD8+ T cells sorted from blood. The V and J segments used are TRBV27 and TRBJ1-1; TRBD1 is possibly the D segment (6 matching bases). The receptor comes from a woman between 35 and 50 years old in good health. The CDR3 is CASSLRGAEAFF. Read as DNA, the sequence is TGTGCCAGCAGTTTAAGGGGGGCCGAAGCTTTCTTT.